Listed here are 22 T cell receptor beta chains from one sample, sequenced in a study of CD8 T cells in ankylosing spondylitis. TCRdb reprocessed the 5' RACE reads with MiXCR, giving one entry per CDR3 protein. The sample yields under 150,000 distinct CDR3 sequences, 15% to 20% seen once. Their specific antigens are unknown. Study-wide findings and caveats: A TCR beta motif of fewer than ten highly homologous variants seemed to mark ankylosing spondylitis blood.

The sample consisted of blood, either unsorted or a sorted T cell fraction (not recorded which). The receptor source for this set is a male donor with ankylosing spondylitis.

The sample holds a few counts of this clonotype. This sequence joins TRBV25-1 and TRBJ2-1, with 7 bases lining up with TRBD2. V lost 2 bases, J lost 7 bases, and 14 bases stayed unmatched. The CDR3 is 17 amino acids. CDR1 is MGHDK and CDR2 is SYGVNS in the germline V gene. Here the CDR3 reads CASSEPRLEGRENEQFF. CDR3 nucleotide sequence: TGTGCCAGCAGTGAACCGAGACTAGAAGGGAGGGAGAATGAGCAGTTCTTC.

In its sample, this clonotype was seen a few times. The V gene is TRBV14, the J gene TRBJ1-2; D remains unclear. Trimming removed 0 bases at V and 5 bases at J, with 7 bases between. In germline, CDR1 is SGHDN, CDR2 FVKESK. This CDR3 has 13 residues. The CDR3 loop is CASSQDPAYGYTF. CDR3 in DNA: TGTGCCAGCAGCCAAGATCCAGCATATGGCTACACCTTC.

This clonotype was seen more than once but under ten times. The chain employs TRBV11-2 and TRBJ2-1; tentatively, D is TRBD2 (6 bases). With 0 bases removed from V and 3 bases from J, the gap between germline ends came to 18 bases. Germline CDR1 SGHAT, CDR2 FQNNGV. The CDR3 is made up of 18 amino acids. CDR3 loop: CASSLEGGKAGYYNEQFF. In nucleotides, the CDR3 is TGTGCCAGCAGCTTAGAGGGGGGAAAGGCGGGGTACTACAATGAGCAGTTCTTC.

This chain uses TRBV2 with TRBJ2-1, with 7 positions matching TRBD2. Germline values: CDR1 SNHLY, CDR2 FYNNEI. Unmatched junction bases numbered 11, after V lost 4 bases and J lost 2 bases. CDR3 size: 17 residues. In nucleotides, the CDR3 is TGTGCCAGCAGTGCGGGGAGGGCGAAGGAAACCTACAATGAGCAGTTCTTC. Amino acid sequence: CASSAGRAKETYNEQFF.

This clonotype was observed a handful of times. The V gene is TRBV27, the J gene TRBJ1-5; 8 nucleotides match TRBD1. The germline V gene has CDR1 MNHEY and CDR2 SMNVEV (reference sequence). V dropped 3 bases and J dropped 7; count of bases not matched to a gene: 8. The CDR3 is 15 residues long. The CDR3 bases are TGTGCCAGCAGTTTTTCGATGACAGGGGTACAGCCCCAGCATTTT. Protein sequence: CASSFSMTGVQPQHF.

This clonotype has ten or more counts. This sequence joins TRBV7-6 and TRBJ2-3; D call uncertain. The CDR3 is 16 residues long. The ends were cut back, 5 bases at V and 5 bases at J, with 20 bases in the middle. Per the germline V gene, CDR1 is SGHVS and CDR2 is FNYEAQ. The CDR3 spells CASSPRLTRLKDTQYF. The CDR3 DNA follows: TGTGCCAGCAGCCCGAGGCTAACAAGGCTCAAAGATACGCAGTATTTT.

V gene TRBV20-1 combines with J gene TRBJ2-5, with D unresolved. From germline, CDR1 is DFQATT and CDR2 SNEGSKA (reference sequence). The CDR3 length is 13 residues. The V end lost 0 bases, the J end lost 0 bases, and 5 bases lay between the germline ends. This CDR3 is CSARDLYQETQYF. CDR3 sequence (DNA): TGCAGTGCTAGAGATCTTTACCAAGAGACCCAGTACTTC.

This chain uses TRBV20-1 with TRBJ2-5; 8 bases fit TRBD2. Germline CDR1 reads DFQATT; CDR2 reads SNEGSKA (reference sequence). This CDR3 spans 18 amino acids. V gave up 3 bases and J gave up 0 bases; unmatched junction bases: 15. CDR3 coding DNA: TGCAGTGCTAGCCAACGGGAGGGTTATGTCGCTAACCAAGAGACCCAGTACTTC. This sequence encodes CSASQREGYVANQETQYF.

There are a few counts of this clonotype. V gene TRBV6-2 or TRBV6-3 combines with J gene TRBJ2-1, with 9 bases aligning to TRBD2. V trimming: 6 bases; J trimming: 3 bases; junction bases outside the gene matches: 6. The CDR3 covers 15 residues. Germline lookup yields CDR1 MNHEY and CDR2 SVGEGT. The CDR3 DNA reads as TGTGCCAGCAGCCTCCTAGCGGGGAACTACAATGAGCAGTTCTTC. This sequence encodes CASSLLAGNYNEQFF.

The chain links TRBV6-5 to TRBJ2-7; 8 nucleotides line up with TRBD2. Germline values: CDR1 MNHEY, CDR2 SVGAGI. V trimming: 2 bases; J trimming: 0 bases; junction bases outside the gene matches: 12. The CDR3 consists of 18 residues. The CDR3 reads CASSYEAGAILFSYEQYF. For the CDR3, the DNA is TGTGCCAGCAGTTACGAAGCGGGAGCGATCCTCTTCTCCTACGAGCAGTACTTC.

The chain recombines TRBV4-1 with TRBJ2-7; unclear D gene. This CDR3 spans 15 amino acids. Deletions cut 2 bases from V and 3 bases from J, with 14 bases between. CDR1 is MGHRA and CDR2 is YSYEKL in the germline V gene. CDR3 sequence (DNA): TGCGCCAGCAGCCAACCAGGCATTAGTGGCTACGAGCAGTACTTC. Residues: CASSQPGISGYEQYF.

This chain uses TRBV28 with TRBJ2-7, with a possible D match to TRBD1 (6 bases). The germline gives CDR1 MDHEN, CDR2 SYDVKM. The ends were cut back, 5 bases at V and 4 bases at J, with 12 bases in the middle. The CDR3 has 13 residues. CDR3 nucleotide sequence: TGTGCCAGCAGTCAGGGGCTGATATACGAGCAGTACTTC. It codes for CASSQGLIYEQYF.

This clonotype was counted many times. The V and J genes are TRBV29-1 and TRBJ2-1, with 10 bases aligning to TRBD2. The CDR3 is 13 residues long. Per the germline V gene, CDR1 is SQVTM and CDR2 is ANQGSEA. With 6 bases clipped from V and 7 bases from J, the junction kept 6 bases outside the gene matches. CDR3: CSVLAGNVNEQFF. In nucleotides, the CDR3 is TGCAGCGTACTAGCGGGGAATGTGAATGAGCAGTTCTTC.

This rearrangement joins TRBV7-2 to TRBJ2-1, with 12 bases matching TRBD2. The V and J ends lost 5 bases and 9 bases, in that order; junction bases with no gene match: 11. CDR1 and CDR2 (germline): SGHTA, FQGNSA. CDR3 size: 16 residues. As DNA, the CDR3 is TGTGCCAGCAGCACGCTGACTAGCGGGAGCTTTGCTGAGCAGTTCTTC. Protein: CASSTLTSGSFAEQFF.

This clonotype was detected a few times. The J gene is TRBJ2-7, the V gene TRBV6-2 or TRBV6-3; the match to TRBD1 covers 9 bases. The trim removed 5 bases at V and 3 bases at J, leaving 8 bases unmatched. Germline V gene lookup returns CDR1 MNHEY and CDR2 SVGEGT. The CDR3 is 15 amino acids. CDR3 sequence (DNA): TGTGCCAGCAGTCCCCGGGACAGGGTTTTCTACGAGCAGTACTTC. Encoded protein: CASSPRDRVFYEQYF.

The CDR3 protein is CASSPRLTGSNEKLFF. Here the CDR3 DNA reads TGTGCCAGCAGTCCTCGCCTGACAGGGTCTAATGAAAAACTGTTTTTT. V is TRBV6-1 and J is TRBJ1-4, with 7 bases lining up with TRBD1. Germline V CDR1 and CDR2: MNHNS, SASEGT. The CDR3 covers 16 residues. The trim removed 5 bases at V and 3 bases at J, leaving 9 bases unmatched.

This clonotype has just a few counts. The chain uses TRBV7-2 and TRBJ2-7; 7 nucleotides align to TRBD1. This CDR3 is built from 15 residues. CDR1 and CDR2 from the germline V gene are SGHTA and FQGNSA. Losses at the gene ends were 2 bases for V and 1 base for J; bases not matched to a gene: 5. CDR3 coding DNA: TGTGCCAGCAGCTTAATTGGGGGACAGTCCTACGAGCAGTACTTC. This gives the protein CASSLIGGQSYEQYF.

This clonotype has more than one count but fewer than ten. The chain carries TRBV27 and TRBJ2-7; 7 positions agree with TRBD1. Germline V gene lookup returns CDR1 MNHEY and CDR2 SMNVEV (reference sequence). The CDR3 length is 14 residues. J was trimmed by 0 bases and V by 4 bases; bases with no gene match: 3. The CDR3 coding sequence is TGTGCCAGCAGTTCCAGGGGGAGCTCCTACGAGCAGTACTTC. This codes for CASSSRGSSYEQYF.

Remarks on this clonotype: A much bigger clone sits one base away, suggesting this may be a read error. V usage is TRBV29-1 and J usage is TRBJ1-3; 8 nucleotides agree with TRBD1. Germline CDR1 reads SQVTM; CDR2 reads ANQGSEA. This CDR3 has 17 amino acids. Trimming removed 3 bases from V and 1 base from J; junction bases left unmatched: 11. This CDR3 is CSVDGWGQESSGNTIYF. CDR3 bases: TGCAGCGTTGACGGTTGGGGACAGGAATCTTCTGGAAACACCATATATTTT.

This clonotype was counted only a few times. This chain links TRBV6-1 with TRBJ1-6, with D possibly being TRBD1 (5 bases). Trimming cost V 6 bases and J 3 bases, with 18 bases left between them. Germline-derived CDR1 and CDR2 are MNHNS and SASEGT. This CDR3 is built from 17 residues. This CDR3 is CASSLELGGNYNSPLHF. CDR3 coding DNA: TGTGCCAGCAGCCTGGAGCTTGGGGGGAACTATAATTCACCCCTCCACTTT.

This chain links TRBV7-3 with TRBJ2-1; perhaps TRBD2 as D (6 bases). The CDR3 totals 17 residues. V lost 3 bases, J lost 6 bases, and 21 bases lay in between. Germline V CDR1 and CDR2: SGHTA, FQGTGA. The chain's CDR3 is CASSLKGRGGMINEQFF. DNA of the CDR3: TGTGCCAGCAGCTTGAAAGGGAGAGGAGGGATGATCAATGAGCAGTTCTTC. The full variable domain, in which reference TRBV7-3 and TRBJ2-1 provide the parts outside the CDR3, is GAGVSQTPSNKVTEKGKYVELRCDPISGHTALYWYRQSLGQGPEFLIYFQGTGAADDSGLPNDRFFAVRPEGSVSTLKIQRTERGDSAVYLCASSLKGRGGMINEQFFGPGTRLTVL.

This clonotype was detected a few times. The CDR3 DNA sequence: TGTGCCAGCAGTTACGTGCCGGGACAGACAAACTCCTATGGCTACACCTTC. Its protein is CASSYVPGQTNSYGYTF. The V and J genes are TRBV6-2 or TRBV6-3 and TRBJ1-2, with 7 bases lining up with TRBD1. V was clipped by 2 bases and J by 4 bases; unmatched bases: 13. The CDR3 loop spans 17 amino acids. The germline V gene encodes CDR1 MNHEY and CDR2 SVGEGT.